This T cell receptor beta chain came from a study of CD8+CD57+ T cells in acquired aplastic anemia (dated 2018 in TCRdb). Background for the entire study: Extracted DNA from sorted CD4+ and CD8+ cells averaged around 3.2 ug, ranging from roughly 0.2 to 30 ug. CD8+CD57+ expansion was defined as frequency above the mean frequency observed in healthy subjects.

Results and caveats for the whole study, not just this receptor: Patients and healthy controls showed no significant difference in CD8+ Simpson's diversity (P=0.060). Approximately 31 CD8+ CDR3 sequences were found in both patients and controls but appeared to be highly expressed in patients and within the immunodominant clones of the patients.

Expansion of CD8+CD57+ cells had been shown by flow cytometry in the patients chosen for sequencing. Every patient had severe acquired aplastic anemia, diagnosed using the International Study of Aplastic Anemia and Agranulocytosis and Camitta criteria. Patients had received no therapy at the time of blood sampling. In this study, sorted CD4+ and CD8+ T cells from the blood of healthy subjects and of severe aplastic anemia patients had their TCR repertoires deep-sequenced. In the USA, patient enrollment took place under clinicaltrials.gov protocols 00001620, 01623167, 00001397, 00071045, 00081523 and 00961064. Ficoll-Paque density gradient centrifugation was used to isolate peripheral blood mononuclear cells. Before DNA extraction, CD4+ and CD8+ T cells were sorted with FACS or magnetic beads. The germline V gene (reference sequence) specifies LNHNV as CDR1 and YYDKDF as CDR2. Measured from the cysteine to the phenylalanine, the CDR3 is 14 residues long. Just CDR3 DNA is preserved here, 42 bases in frame from base 1. V is reduced by 4 bases and J by 10 bases, leaving a spacing of 14 bases between them.

Genomic DNA served as template for TCR beta VDJ combination and CDR3 sequence profiling. An Illumina HiSeq 2000 was used for TCR repertoire sequencing. In the source study's methods: Repertoire assessment relied on Simpson's diversity index, CDR3 size and DJ length profiles, and TRBV/TRBJ rearrangement plots. Whichever DNA sequence was most abundant in the deep sequencing data was defined as the immunodominant clone. CDR3 amino acid sequences were screened for sharing across subjects and compared with published repertoires and the VDJdb database. TCRdb trimmed public reads at Q25 via fastp, called clones via MiXCR and kept in-frame beta chains. Each record represents a unique CDR3 protein, reported with the most common genes and DNA among its rows. None of the V and J calls come from the authors' own analysis; TCRdb made them. This sample is represented by approximately 220,000 distinct CDR3 sequences; approximately 51% of them were singletons. The ten largest clones capture approximately 20% of the sample.

Relative to its sample, this clonotype is medium-sized (0.01 to 0.1%). Its target antigen remains unknown. It has no much larger one-base neighbor in the sample; base qualities were not kept. This clonotype was sampled from a human donor with aplastic anemia. The sequencing input was sorted CD4+, CD8+, or CD8+CD57+ T cells (not recorded which) from PBMCs. The chain joins TRBV15 to TRBJ1-6; the D gene assignment is ambiguous. In nucleotides, the sequence is TGTGCCACCAGCATAGCTTCGGCTGGATCACCCCTCCACTTT. Its protein reads: CATSIASAGSPLHF.